The clone carrying this TCR beta chain was seen more than once but under ten times. Next came a second PCR, run for about 6 to 12 cycles, which used a sample-barcoded 5' primer along with a J-beta primer mix. TCRdb re-called the 5' RACE reads through MiXCR, storing one row per CDR3 protein. The sample has 1.8 million or so distinct CDR3 sequences, 39% seen once. The sample is drawn from a study of blood T cells in healthy people across ages. The people who gave samples were healthy Caucasians from Russia, aged about 6 to 100. This TCR came from a human donor in good health. Sequencing was done on a sample of blood.

The CDR3 is CASSAPGSEYNEQFF. CDR3 bases: TGTGCCAGCAGCGCCCCGGGCTCCGAGTACAATGAGCAGTTCTTC. This sequence joins TRBV7-7 and TRBJ2-1; D not certain. Germline V gene lookup returns CDR1 SSHAT and CDR2 FNYEAQ (reference sequence). The V gene lost 5 bases and the J gene lost 4 bases, with 15 bases spanning the gap. The CDR3 length is 15 residues.